This entry lists 32 T cell receptor beta chains sequenced from one sample in a study of OX40 agonist ivuxolimab in advanced cancers. Clones were read by immunoSEQ multiplex PCR, and TCRdb kept only the in-frame ones, dropping some. The sample has more than 60,000 clones, over 85% seen once. The sample in question was CD4+ or CD8+ T cells sorted from blood, obtained in a trial of the OX40 agonist ivuxolimab. These receptors all stem from an adult with an advanced solid tumor such as melanoma, head and neck, liver or kidney cancer.

CDR3 amino acids: CASSSGLRESTDTQYF. The CDR3 coding sequence is TGCGCCAGCAGCTCTGGACTCCGGGAGAGCACAGATACGCAGTATTTT. The chain joins TRBV5-1 to TRBJ2-3, with D possibly TRBD2 on 6 matching bases. V was shortened by 3 bases and J by 0 bases, with 14 bases between the two germline ends. CDR1 and CDR2 from the germline V gene are SGHRS and YFSETQ. This CDR3 spans 16 amino acids.

The chain uses TRBV9 and TRBJ2-2, with a weak D call TRBD1 (6 bases). The germline gives CDR1 SGDLS, CDR2 YYNGEE. V was pared by 1 base and J by 6 bases, with 13 bases between. The CDR3 loop spans 15 amino acids. The CDR3: CASSVTGQLAGELFF. CDR3 nucleotides: TGTGCCAGCAGCGTAACAGGACAGCTGGCCGGGGAGCTGTTTTTT.

The rearrangement joins TRBV28 to TRBJ2-3, with D possibly being TRBD2 (5 bases). V was shortened by 2 bases and J by 4 bases, with 10 bases between the two germline ends. CDR3 length: 14 residues. Germline CDR1 reads MDHEN; CDR2 reads SYDVKM. The CDR3 is CASSLTEVADTQYF. DNA of the CDR3: TGTGCCAGCAGTTTAACGGAGGTGGCAGATACGCAGTATTTT.

The J gene is TRBJ2-7, the V gene TRBV5-1, with 9 positions matching TRBD2. Germline values: CDR1 SGHRS, CDR2 YFSETQ. With V trimmed by 4 bases and J by 3 bases, 11 bases remained unmatched. The CDR3 has 16 residues. In DNA, the CDR3 is TGCGCCAGCAGCGCTCTGACTAGCGGCGAAGGCTACGAGCAGTACTTC. It encodes CASSALTSGEGYEQYF.

CDR3 coding DNA: TGTGCCAGTAGTATAGGGCCTACGGGAGGGTACACAGATACGCAGTATTTT. Translating it yields CASSIGPTGGYTDTQYF. V is TRBV19 and J is TRBJ2-3; 8 bases match TRBD2. The CDR3 covers 17 residues. With V trimmed by 1 base and J by 2 bases, 8 bases remained unmatched. From germline, CDR1 is LNHDA and CDR2 SQIVND (reference sequence). Based on the CDR3 plus reference TRBV19 and TRBJ2-3, the full variable domain is DGGITQSPKYLFRKEGQNVTLSCEQNLNHDAMYWYRQDPGQGLRLIYYSQIVNDFQKGDIAEGYSVSREKKESFPLTVTSAQKNPTAFYLCASSIGPTGGYTDTQYFGPGTRLTVL.

The chain combines TRBV28 with TRBJ1-2, with 9 bases aligning to TRBD1. V shed 4 bases, J shed 8 bases, and the junction held 11 bases outside the gene matches. The CDR3 runs to 15 residues. Per germline, CDR1 MDHEN and CDR2 SYDVKM. In nucleotides, the CDR3 is TGTGCCAGCAGTTCCCCGGGGACAGGGAGAGAGGGCTACACCTTC. Amino acid sequence: CASSSPGTGREGYTF.

To note about this clone: Other DNA sequences within the sample encode an identical CDR3. The chain uses TRBV6-5 and TRBJ2-2, with D tentatively TRBD2 (5 bases). Germline V lookup: CDR1 MNHEY, CDR2 SVGAGI. The CDR3 runs to 16 residues. Trimming took 0 bases from V and 1 from J, leaving 9 bases between them. CDR3 DNA sequence: TGTGCCAGCAGTTACTCGGCGGGCGGGAACACCGGGGAGCTGTTTTTT. This sequence encodes CASSYSAGGNTGELFF.

This chain connects TRBV19 to TRBJ1-2, with no clear D. The germline V and J ends were trimmed by 5 bases and 5 bases, with 12 bases remaining between them. In germline, CDR1 is LNHDA, CDR2 SQIVND (reference sequence). The length of the CDR3 is 13 residues. The CDR3 reads CASSGQDLYGYTF. Here the CDR3 DNA reads TGTGCCAGTAGTGGGCAGGATTTATATGGCTACACCTTC.

This chain joins TRBV6-5 and TRBJ2-7, with 7 bases that match TRBD2. Germline CDR1 and CDR2: MNHEY and SVGAGI. This CDR3 has 14 amino acids. J gave up 1 base and V 6 bases, and 6 bases lay outside the gene matches. CDR3 amino acids: CASSRPGGSYEQYF. CDR3 coding DNA: TGTGCCAGCAGCCGCCCGGGGGGTTCCTACGAGCAGTACTTC.

The chain couples TRBV28 to TRBJ2-5; TRBD1 aligns across 8 bases. Unmatched junction bases numbered 5, after V lost 6 bases and J lost 5 bases. The CDR3 extends over 13 amino acids. Germline loops: CDR1 MDHEN, CDR2 SYDVKM. This CDR3 reads CASRGTGGETQYF. The CDR3 nucleotides are TGTGCCAGCAGGGGGACAGGAGGGGAGACCCAGTACTTC.

As DNA, the CDR3 is TGTGCCAGCAGCTCCCCTAGCGGGAGGGACCCCTACAATGAGCAGTTCTTC. Translation gives CASSSPSGRDPYNEQFF. The chain joins TRBV7-2 to TRBJ2-1; 12 bases agree with TRBD2. Germline V gene data show CDR1 as SGHTA and CDR2 as FQGNSA. CDR3 length equals 17 residues. Losses at the gene ends were 4 bases for V and 2 bases for J; bases not matched to a gene: 6. Full variable domain (outside the CDR3, taken from reference TRBV7-2 and TRBJ2-1): GAGVSQSPSNKVTEKGKDVELRCDPISGHTALYWYRQSLGQGLEFLIYFQGNSAPDKSGLPSDRFSAERTGGSVSTLTIQRTQQEDSAVYLCASSSPSGRDPYNEQFFGPGTRLTVL.

The CDR3 sequence: CASSAAGAADTEAFF. In DNA form, the CDR3 reads TGCGCCAGCAGCGCGGCTGGGGCTGCGGACACTGAAGCTTTCTTT. The chain couples TRBV5-1 to TRBJ1-1; tentative D call: TRBD1 (5 bases). In germline, CDR1 is SGHRS, CDR2 YFSETQ. V lost 4 bases and J lost 3, with 16 bases in between. The CDR3 runs 15 residues. Complete variable domain (other parts from reference TRBV5-1 and TRBJ1-1): KAGVTQTPRYLIKTRGQQVTLSCSPISGHRSVSWYQQTPGQGLQFLFEYFSETQRNKGNFPGRFSGRQFSNSRSEMNVSTLELGDSALYLCASSAAGAADTEAFFGQGTRLTVV.

This clone showed up just once. The chain uses TRBV5-4 and TRBJ2-5; D unresolved. This CDR3 contains 12 residues. V lost 3 bases to trimming and J lost 2 bases, with 5 bases between them. Germline CDR1 SGHNT, CDR2 YYREEE (reference sequence). The CDR3 nucleotides are TGTGCCAGCAGCTGGCCGCAAGAGACCCAGTACTTC. This sequence encodes CASSWPQETQYF. Combining the CDR3 with reference TRBV5-4 and TRBJ2-5 gives the whole variable domain ETGVTQSPTHLIKTRGQQVTLRCSSQSGHNTVSWYQQALGQGPQFIFQYYREEENGRGNFPPRFSGLQFPNYSSELNVNALELDDSALYLCASSWPQETQYFGPGTRLLVL.

This clone appeared a single time. V usage is TRBV11-2 and J usage is TRBJ1-6, with TRBD1 matching 12 bases. V trimming: 2 bases; J trimming: 10 bases; junction bases outside the gene matches: 12. Germline V gene data show CDR1 as SGHAT and CDR2 as FQNNGV. CDR3 length: 18 amino acids. Here the CDR3 DNA reads TGTGCCAGCAGCTTAACTTGGGGACAGGGGGCGTTCGGGTCACCCCTCCACTTT. Its translation: CASSLTWGQGAFGSPLHF.

This chain connects TRBV11-1 to TRBJ1-1; 7 nucleotides match TRBD1. J gave up 4 bases and V 5 bases, and 16 bases lay outside the gene matches. The CDR3 length is 17 residues. Per germline, CDR1 SGHAT and CDR2 FQDESV (reference sequence). The CDR3 DNA sequence: TGTGCCAGCAGCCGGTGGGGAACAGGGGCGGGGGGCACTGAAGCTTTCTTT. Its translation: CASSRWGTGAGGTEAFF.

V usage is TRBV6-4 and J usage is TRBJ2-2; D is possibly TRBD2 (5 bases). With 2 bases removed from V and 4 bases from J, the gap between germline ends came to 17 bases. Germline V lookup: CDR1 MRHNA, CDR2 SNTAGT. This CDR3 is built from 17 residues. The CDR3 protein is CASSDEFKEARTGELFF. The CDR3 nucleotides are TGTGCCAGCAGTGACGAGTTCAAGGAGGCTCGCACCGGGGAGCTGTTTTTT.

This clone was counted between two and nine times. The J gene is TRBJ1-5, the V gene TRBV19; D is perhaps TRBD1 (5 bases). The CDR3 extends over 14 amino acids. Germline-derived CDR1 and CDR2 are LNHDA and SQIVND (reference sequence). Trimming cost V 7 bases and J 0 bases, with 10 bases left between them. This CDR3 is CASTSGASNQPQHF. CDR3 nucleotide sequence: TGTGCCAGTACCTCCGGGGCTAGCAATCAGCCCCAGCATTTT. Combining the CDR3 with reference TRBV19 and TRBJ1-5 gives the whole variable domain DGGITQSPKYLFRKEGQNVTLSCEQNLNHDAMYWYRQDPGQGLRLIYYSQIVNDFQKGDIAEGYSVSREKKESFPLTVTSAQKNPTAFYLCASTSGASNQPQHFGDGTRLSIL.

The rearrangement joins TRBV7-9 to TRBJ2-3; D is unresolved. CDR1 SEHNR and CDR2 FQNEAQ come from the germline V gene (reference sequence). This CDR3 contains 14 residues. Between the trimmed V and J ends, which lost 0 bases and 5 bases, there was a span of 9 bases. DNA of the CDR3: TGTGCCAGCAGCTTAGCGAGTGGGGAAGATACGCAGTATTTT. Amino acid sequence: CASSLASGEDTQYF. Full variable domain (outside the CDR3, taken from reference TRBV7-9 and TRBJ2-3): DTGVSQNPRHKITKRGQNVTFRCDPISEHNRLYWYRQTLGQGPEFLTYFQNEAQLEKSRLLSDRFSAERPKGSFSTLEIQRTEQGDSAMYLCASSLASGEDTQYFGPGTRLTVL.

On this clone itself: Additional DNA sequences in this sample encode the identical CDR3. V is TRBV5-1 and J is TRBJ1-1, with TRBD1 matching over 8 bases. This CDR3 region has 14 residues. Trimming at V came to 4 bases and at J to 1 base, leaving 3 bases not matched to a gene. Germline CDR1 reads SGHRS; CDR2 reads YFSETQ. CDR3 region: CASSSDRGNTEAFF. The CDR3 DNA reads as TGCGCCAGCAGCAGCGACAGGGGGAACACTGAAGCTTTCTTT.

The chain links TRBV5-8 to TRBJ1-2; D is ambiguous. CDR3 length: 15 residues. The V gene lost 0 bases and the J gene lost 10 bases, with 19 bases spanning the gap. The V gene's germline CDR1 is SGHTS and CDR2 YDEGEE. CDR3 DNA sequence: TGTGCCAGCAGCTTGGGTTCGCCAGCCCCGATGTACTACACCTTC. This translates into CASSLGSPAPMYYTF.

The chain has TRBV18 and TRBJ2-7; D remains ambiguous. V gave up 6 bases and J gave up 1 base, with 10 bases separating them. This CDR3 comprises 13 residues. Germline loops: CDR1 KGHSH, CDR2 LQKENI. CDR3 sequence (DNA): TGTGCCAGCTCCCTCGCGCAGTCCTACGAGCAGTACTTC. The encoded protein is CASSLAQSYEQYF.

This clone was recorded once. The gene calls are TRBV28 and TRBJ2-5; D gene ambiguous. The CDR3 is 14 amino acids. Germline V gene data show CDR1 as MDHEN and CDR2 as SYDVKM. The V and J ends lost 6 bases and 1 base respectively, with 12 bases between them. The chain's CDR3 is CASRVSNAQETQYF. CDR3 DNA sequence: TGTGCCAGCAGAGTCTCAAACGCCCAAGAGACCCAGTACTTC.

V usage is TRBV23-1 and J usage is TRBJ1-5, with D perhaps matching TRBD1 (6 bases). TRBV23-1 is noted as an ORF with a role that remains uncertain. CDR3 length: 16 residues. The ends were cut back, 4 bases at V and 2 bases at J, with 15 bases in the middle. The CDR3 loop reads CASSLQGRLGNQPQHF. The CDR3 DNA is TGCGCCAGCAGTCTCCAGGGGAGGTTGGGCAATCAGCCCCAGCATTTT.

This clone was seen more than once but under ten times. The chain is built from TRBV6-5 and TRBJ2-5, with D possibly matching TRBD1 (6 bases). V dropped 0 bases and J dropped 5 bases, with 16 bases sitting between them. This CDR3 is 16 amino acids long. Germline V lookup: CDR1 MNHEY, CDR2 SVGAGI. CDR3 bases: TGTGCCAGCAGTTACTCCCAGGTCCTGAGGGGGGAGACCCAGTACTTC. Protein sequence: CASSYSQVLRGETQYF.

The gene calls are TRBV5-4 and TRBJ1-3; D is unresolved. The V gene lost 3 bases and the J gene lost 0 bases, with 10 bases spanning the gap. CDR3 length: 15 residues. Germline V gives CDR1 SGHNT, CDR2 YYREEE (reference sequence). CDR3 loop: CASSSTVSSGNTIYF. The CDR3, as DNA: TGTGCCAGCAGCTCGACTGTTAGCTCTGGAAACACCATATATTTT.

V gene TRBV18 combines with J gene TRBJ1-1, with 9 bases fitting TRBD1. The junction had 3 bases not matched to a gene; V was cut back by 3 bases and J by 7 bases. Germline V gene data show CDR1 as KGHSH and CDR2 as LQKENI. This CDR3 region has 13 residues. CDR3 amino acids: CASSPGTGNEAFF. Written as DNA, the CDR3 is TGTGCCAGCTCACCCGGGACAGGGAATGAAGCTTTCTTT.

This clone was seen a handful of times. The V and J genes are TRBV7-6 and TRBJ2-7, with 7 bases that match TRBD1. V was clipped by 1 base and J by 2 bases; unmatched bases: 8. This CDR3 is built from 16 residues. Germline values: CDR1 SGHVS, CDR2 FNYEAQ. The CDR3 here is CASSLGTGVATYEQYF. CDR3 DNA: TGTGCCAGCAGCTTAGGCACAGGGGTAGCCACCTACGAGCAGTACTTC.

The V and J genes are TRBV7-2 and TRBJ2-5, with 9 nucleotides matching TRBD2. The CDR3 sequence is 15 residues long. V was clipped by 1 base and J by 1 base; unmatched bases: 1. CDR1 and CDR2 (germline): SGHTA, FQGNSA. The chain's CDR3 is CASSLVSGGQETQYF. The DNA for the CDR3 is TGTGCCAGCAGCTTAGTTAGCGGGGGCCAAGAGACCCAGTACTTC.

V usage is TRBV2 and J usage is TRBJ2-7; 8 bases match TRBD2. CDR3 length: 14 residues. Trimming at V came to 6 bases and at J to 5 bases, leaving 9 bases not matched to a gene. Germline V lookup: CDR1 SNHLY, CDR2 FYNNEI. The CDR3 DNA reads as TGTGCCAGCAGACTACTAGCGGAGATGGACGAGCAGTACTTC. Amino acids: CASRLLAEMDEQYF.

This chain uses TRBV29-1 with TRBJ2-1, with 10 bases aligning to TRBD1. Germline assignment: CDR1 SQVTM and CDR2 ANQGSEA. The CDR3 is made up of 15 amino acids. V was clipped by 6 bases and J by 6 bases; unmatched bases: 11. The CDR3 sequence is CSVYPGQGQVNEQFF. The DNA for the CDR3 is TGCAGCGTCTATCCGGGACAGGGGCAGGTCAATGAGCAGTTCTTC.

V gene TRBV19 combines with J gene TRBJ2-2; D gene unclear. V was clipped by 8 bases and J by 2 bases, with 15 bases between them. There are 15 residues in the CDR3. The germline CDR1 and CDR2 sequences are LNHDA and SQIVND (reference sequence). The CDR3 nucleotides read TGTGCCAGTGAAGTAGGGCAGCAAAACACCGGGGAGCTGTTTTTT. The encoded protein is CASEVGQQNTGELFF.

The chain carries TRBV7-2 and TRBJ2-7; maybe TRBD1 (6 bases). Germline V lookup: CDR1 SGHTA, CDR2 FQGNSA. Trimming pared 7 bases from V and 2 bases from J, leaving 15 bases between. The CDR3 loop spans 14 amino acids. This CDR3 reads CASISGHTTYEQYF. CDR3 in DNA: TGTGCCAGCATCTCGGGACATACCACCTACGAGCAGTACTTC.